The 13 T cell receptor beta chains listed next were all sequenced from one sample in a study of cytomegalovirus exposure and HLA in healthy donors. The primer mix had 60 Vbeta and 13 Jbeta primers. Assay: immunoSEQ multiplex PCR; the TCRdb copy retains only in-frame clones and omits some. Of 200,000 or so clones listed, 75% to 85% are singletons. Sequencing was done on a sample of PBMCs. The receptors come from a woman aged 18 to 35 in good health and CMV-seropositive.

The chain carries TRBV7-3 and TRBJ2-7, with TRBD1 matching 8 bases. V gave up 2 bases and J gave up 2 bases; unmatched junction bases: 5. The CDR3 has 15 residues. Germline V lookup: CDR1 SGHTA, CDR2 FQGTGA. The CDR3 coding sequence is TGTGCCAGCAGCTTACAGGGGGCTGGCGCCTACGAGCAGTACTTC. It yields the protein CASSLQGAGAYEQYF.

The V gene is TRBV6-1, the J gene TRBJ1-1; 8 bases are a match to TRBD1. The CDR3 runs to 14 residues. From germline, CDR1 is MNHNS and CDR2 SASEGT. V lost 5 bases, J lost 6 bases, and 8 bases stayed unmatched. Here the CDR3 reads CASSLRTGIAEAFF. The CDR3 bases are TGTGCCAGCAGTCTACGGACAGGGATAGCTGAAGCTTTCTTT.

The chain carries TRBV6-6 and TRBJ2-5, with TRBD2 identical over 14 bases. This CDR3 is 14 amino acids long. V gave up 8 bases and J gave up 11 bases; unmatched junction bases: 10. The germline V gene encodes CDR1 MNHNY and CDR2 SVGAGI (reference sequence). The CDR3 DNA reads TGTGCCAGCTCCACCGGGACTAGCGGGGGACCTCAGTACTTC. Protein: CASSTGTSGGPQYF.

The chain links TRBV7-9 to TRBJ2-3; D may be TRBD2 (6 bases). Trimming cost V 5 bases and J 4 bases, with 16 bases left between them. Germline lookup yields CDR1 SEHNR and CDR2 FQNEAQ (reference sequence). The CDR3 is 15 amino acids. The CDR3 here is CASSPAGQGPDTQYF. CDR3 bases: TGTGCCAGCAGCCCAGCGGGTCAGGGCCCAGATACGCAGTATTTT.

The chain couples TRBV21-1 to TRBJ2-7; TRBD1 was called by the table and not checked on the DNA. TRBV21-1 is tagged as a pseudogene. The length of the CDR3 is 16 residues. CDR3 nucleotide sequence: TGTGCCAGCAGCAAAGGTGACAGGGGCCAATCTAGCGAGCAGTACGTC. Translating gives CASSKGDRGQSSEQYV.

The V call is TRBV25-1, the J call TRBJ2-2; tentative D call: TRBD2 (5 bases). V dropped 1 base and J dropped 3 bases, with 9 bases sitting between them. The length of the CDR3 is 15 residues. Germline CDR1 is MGHDK and CDR2 is SYGVNS. The CDR3 protein is CASSELRGYTGELFF. CDR3 nucleotides: TGTGCCAGCAGTGAATTACGGGGTTACACCGGGGAGCTGTTTTTT.

The chain is built from TRBV9 and TRBJ2-2; D ambiguous. The CDR3 extends over 14 amino acids. V shed 0 bases and J shed 6 bases, with 9 bases lying between them. CDR1 is SGDLS and CDR2 is YYNGEE in the germline V gene. The CDR3 sequence: CASSVGLIPGELFF. CDR3 sequence (DNA): TGTGCCAGCAGCGTAGGTTTAATCCCCGGGGAGCTGTTTTTT.

The chain couples TRBV9 to TRBJ2-1; D call uncertain. Germline lookup yields CDR1 SGDLS and CDR2 YYNGEE. The V end lost 0 bases, the J end lost 2 bases, and 9 bases lay between the germline ends. The length of the CDR3 is 15 residues. CDR3 region: CASSVGSITYNEQFF. The CDR3 nucleotides are TGTGCCAGCAGCGTAGGCTCTATCACCTACAATGAGCAGTTCTTC.

This chain uses TRBV12-1 with TRBJ1-2; the DNA was not used to check the table's D call, TRBD1. TRBV12-1 is shown as a pseudogene. CDR3 length: 15 amino acids. The CDR3 sequence is CASSFSSGINYGYTF. CDR3 in DNA: TGTGCCAGCAGCTTTTCGTCAGGAATAAACTATGGCTACACCTTC.

This clone occurred a few times. The chain links TRBV5-6 to TRBJ1-1; maybe TRBD1 (6 bases). The CDR3 length is 14 residues. The germline V gene encodes CDR1 SGHDT and CDR2 YYEEEE. Trimming removed 0 bases from V and 1 base from J, with 7 bases in between. CDR3 loop: CASSLVRGNTEAFF. The CDR3, as DNA: TGTGCCAGCAGCTTGGTCAGGGGGAACACTGAAGCTTTCTTT.

This rearrangement joins TRBV5-6 to TRBJ1-6; 7 positions match TRBD1. Germline V CDR1 and CDR2: SGHDT, YYEEEE. The V segment lost 5 bases and the J segment 7 bases; nucleotides outside the gene matches: 6. The CDR3 covers 14 residues. CDR3 sequence: CASRAETGNSPLHF. CDR3 sequence (DNA): TGTGCCAGCAGGGCCGAGACAGGGAATTCACCCCTCCACTTT.

The chain carries TRBV19 and TRBJ1-6; 9 nucleotides align to TRBD1. The CDR3 extends over 17 amino acids. V was clipped by 0 bases and J by 7 bases; unmatched bases: 7. Looked up from germline, CDR1 is LNHDA and CDR2 is SQIVND (reference sequence). Here the CDR3 DNA reads TGTGCCAGTAGTATAGACCGGACAGGGGTAATAAATTCACCCCTCCACTTT. Translating it yields CASSIDRTGVINSPLHF. Full variable domain (remainder filled in from reference TRBV19 and TRBJ1-6): DGGITQSPKYLFRKEGQNVTLSCEQNLNHDAMYWYRQDPGQGLRLIYYSQIVNDFQKGDIAEGYSVSREKKESFPLTVTSAQKNPTAFYLCASSIDRTGVINSPLHFGNGTRLTVT.

The chain recombines TRBV15 with TRBJ2-5, with D tentatively TRBD1 (6 bases). CDR1 is LNHNV, CDR2 YYDKDF, per germline (reference sequence). The CDR3 consists of 16 residues. The V gene lost 3 bases and the J gene lost 0 bases, with 14 bases spanning the gap. The CDR3 sequence: CATSSWPGHNQETQYF. DNA for the CDR3: TGTGCCACCAGCAGTTGGCCGGGACACAACCAAGAGACCCAGTACTTC.